The clone carrying this T cell receptor (beta chain) showed up just a few times. The data are from a study of somatic mutations in cytotoxic T cells in rheumatoid arthritis. Study details: There were some V beta antibody-stained T-cell populations flow-sorted at nearly 100% purity, and these included V beta1+ cells sequenced for TCRB.

Assay: immunoSEQ multiplex PCR; the TCRdb copy retains only in-frame clones and omits some. The sample has under 20,000 clones, more than 70% seen once. The sample taken for sequencing was CD8+ T cells sorted from blood. The TCR comes from an adult with rheumatoid arthritis.

The CDR3 DNA is TGCAGCGTGGACGGGACAGGGGAGAGTTTTGGGAAGTTCTTC. Translated, it gives CSVDGTGESFGKFF. This chain uses TRBV29-1 with TRBJ2-1, with 10 bases identical to TRBD1. The CDR3 is 14 residues long. The V and J ends lost 6 bases and 14 bases, in that order; junction bases with no gene match: 16. The germline V gene encodes CDR1 SQVTM and CDR2 ANQGSEA.